The 16 T cell receptor beta chains below were found in one sample sequenced in a study of blood T cell repertoires in COVID-19. The data were produced by immunoSEQ multiplex PCR, yet TCRdb's version contains in-frame clones alone and is incomplete. The table lists about 200,000 clones, around 88% of them singletons. Sequencing was carried out using PBMCs or T cells enriched from blood (not recorded which). The receptors shown here come from a woman in her thirties who had been exposed to COVID-19.

The chain couples TRBV5-1 to TRBJ1-6, with no clear D. Trimming took off 4 bases at V and 0 bases at J, with 11 bases between the two ends. The CDR3 is made up of 16 amino acids. Germline V CDR1 and CDR2: SGHRS, YFSETQ. The CDR3 reads CASSLGSSSYNSPLHF. The CDR3 DNA is TGCGCCAGCAGCCTGGGCTCCAGCTCCTATAATTCACCCCTCCACTTT.

This clone has only one observation. The rearrangement joins TRBV3-1 (or the pseudogene TRBV3-2) to TRBJ1-1; 7 nucleotides line up with TRBD1. The ends lost 4 bases at V and 10 bases at J; junction bases unmatched: 18. Germline V CDR1 and CDR2: LGHDT, YNNKEL (reference sequence). The CDR3 is 16 amino acids. The CDR3 DNA follows: TGTGCCAGCAGCCGGGGCGGAGTGACAGGGTCCCCTCGAGCTTTCTTT. This codes for CASSRGGVTGSPRAFF.

In its sample, this clone was seen a few times. The gene calls are TRBV5-1 and TRBJ2-7, with 8 bases that match TRBD2. Germline V gene lookup returns CDR1 SGHRS and CDR2 YFSETQ. This CDR3 has 15 residues. After removal of 5 bases from V and 6 bases from J, the junction contained 13 bases not matched to a gene. CDR3 sequence: CASSPAGYRGGEQYF. DNA for the CDR3: TGCGCCAGCAGTCCGGCGGGATATCGGGGGGGCGAGCAGTACTTC.

The J gene is TRBJ2-7, the V gene TRBV4-1, with 7 bases identical to TRBD1. The ends lost 0 bases at V and 3 bases at J; junction bases unmatched: 8. The CDR3 is 16 amino acids. Germline assignment: CDR1 MGHRA and CDR2 YSYEKL. This CDR3 reads CASSQDGTDRSYEQYF. The CDR3 DNA reads TGCGCCAGCAGCCAAGATGGGACGGACAGGAGCTACGAGCAGTACTTC.

V gene TRBV5-1 combines with J gene TRBJ1-6; possibly TRBD1 for D (5 bases). CDR1 SGHRS and CDR2 YFSETQ come from the germline V gene. CDR3 length equals 15 residues. The V gene lost 3 bases and the J gene lost 9 bases, with 16 bases spanning the gap. The CDR3 loop reads CASSSGLGESSPLHF. Here the CDR3 DNA reads TGCGCCAGCAGCTCGGGACTGGGTGAATCTTCACCCCTCCACTTT.

A few counts support this clone. The V call is TRBV3-1 (or the pseudogene TRBV3-2), the J call TRBJ1-6, with 9 positions matching TRBD1. The CDR3 has 16 amino acids. Germline values: CDR1 LGHDT, CDR2 YNNKEL (reference sequence). Unmatched junction bases numbered 7, after V lost 4 bases and J lost 6 bases. The CDR3 spells CASSPTGGASNSPLHF. In DNA, the CDR3 is TGTGCCAGCAGCCCCACAGGGGGCGCGTCTAATTCACCCCTCCACTTT.

The chain couples TRBV7-2 to TRBJ2-7; 8 bases line up with TRBD1. Germline V gives CDR1 SGHTA, CDR2 FQGNSA. This CDR3 has 14 amino acids. V dropped 3 bases and J dropped 4; count of bases not matched to a gene: 5. The CDR3 spells CASSFSQGAYEQYF. CDR3 sequence (DNA): TGTGCCAGCAGCTTCTCCCAGGGGGCTTACGAGCAGTACTTC.

The CDR3 bases are TGTGCCTGGAGTGCCAACTACGAGCAGTACTTC. This sequence encodes CAWSANYEQYF. The chain carries TRBV30 and TRBJ2-7; D call uncertain. Deletions cut 1 base from V and 3 bases from J, with 4 bases between. This CDR3 spans 11 amino acids. Germline V gene data show CDR1 as GTSNPN and CDR2 as SVGIG (reference sequence).

The chain couples TRBV2 to TRBJ1-2; D is undetermined. There are 13 residues in the CDR3. Germline V gives CDR1 SNHLY, CDR2 FYNNEI. V dropped 2 bases and J dropped 10 bases, with 14 bases sitting between them. This CDR3 reads CASSETTIMDYTF. The CDR3 region has the DNA TGTGCCAGCAGTGAAACGACAATAATGGACTACACCTTC.

A single count supports this clone. V is TRBV18 and J is TRBJ2-5; TRBD2 matches 12 bases. The germline gives CDR1 KGHSH, CDR2 LQKENI. The CDR3 has 17 residues. V was pared by 0 bases and J by 6 bases, with 8 bases of the junction left unmatched. The CDR3 DNA reads as TGTGCCAGCTCACCACCGGGGACTAGCGGGCGGGAAAAGACCCAGTACTTC. Translated, it gives CASSPPGTSGREKTQYF.

This clone was seen just once. The V and J genes are TRBV29-1 and TRBJ1-2; the match to TRBD1 covers 7 bases. CDR1 and CDR2 (germline): SQVTM, ANQGSEA. The CDR3 spans 11 residues. With V trimmed by 8 bases and J by 7 bases, 7 bases remained unmatched. The chain's CDR3 is CSSQGYRGYTF. CDR3 nucleotide sequence: TGCAGCTCACAGGGGTATCGTGGCTACACCTTC.

The chain links TRBV30 to TRBJ1-5, with unresolved D. The germline gives CDR1 GTSNPN, CDR2 SVGIG (reference sequence). Between the trimmed V and J ends, which lost 2 bases and 6 bases, there was a span of 8 bases. The CDR3 has 12 residues. CDR3 region: CAWSSSSQPQHF. The CDR3 DNA reads as TGTGCCTGGAGTAGTTCGAGTCAGCCCCAGCATTTT.

The chain is built from TRBV30 and TRBJ2-2, with 9 nucleotides matching TRBD2. Germline V gene sequence: CDR1 GTSNPN, CDR2 SVGIG (reference sequence). The J segment lost 7 bases and the V segment lost 8 bases, leaving 14 bases of the junction unmatched. The CDR3 contains 15 residues. CDR3 coding DNA: TGTGCCGGAAGGGGTGCAGCGGGGGGAATCGGGGAGCTGTTTTTT. Translating it yields CAGRGAAGGIGELFF.

This clone has just one count. This chain connects TRBV10-2 to TRBJ1-1; TRBD1 aligns across 12 bases. Germline V gene sequence: CDR1 WSHSY, CDR2 SAAADI. The length of the CDR3 is 14 residues. The J segment lost 5 bases and the V segment lost 6 bases, leaving 4 bases of the junction unmatched. CDR3: CASRGTGGDTEAFF. CDR3 coding DNA: TGCGCCAGCAGGGGGACAGGGGGCGATACTGAAGCTTTCTTT.

This sequence joins TRBV21-1 and TRBJ1-2; the table calls TRBD1, which could not be checked here. TRBV21-1 is a listed pseudogene. The CDR3 consists of 16 residues. CDR3 amino acids: CASSRRRGQGRYGYTF. DNA of the CDR3: TGTGCCAGCAGCCGGCGGCGAGGACAGGGGAGATATGGCTACACCTTC.

The chain employs TRBV28 and TRBJ2-1; D unresolved. Trimming pared 2 bases from V and 6 bases from J, leaving 8 bases between. This CDR3 comprises 13 residues. Germline CDR1 MDHEN, CDR2 SYDVKM. CDR3 in amino acids: CASSLRSPNEQFF. The CDR3 nucleotides are TGTGCCAGCAGTTTAAGGAGCCCCAATGAGCAGTTCTTC. Filled out from reference TRBV28 and TRBJ2-1, the complete variable domain reads DVKVTQSSRYLVKRTGEKVFLECVQDMDHENMFWYRQDPGLGLRLIYFSYDVKMKEKGDIPEGYSVSREKKERFSLILESASTNQTSMYLCASSLRSPNEQFFGPGTRLTVL.